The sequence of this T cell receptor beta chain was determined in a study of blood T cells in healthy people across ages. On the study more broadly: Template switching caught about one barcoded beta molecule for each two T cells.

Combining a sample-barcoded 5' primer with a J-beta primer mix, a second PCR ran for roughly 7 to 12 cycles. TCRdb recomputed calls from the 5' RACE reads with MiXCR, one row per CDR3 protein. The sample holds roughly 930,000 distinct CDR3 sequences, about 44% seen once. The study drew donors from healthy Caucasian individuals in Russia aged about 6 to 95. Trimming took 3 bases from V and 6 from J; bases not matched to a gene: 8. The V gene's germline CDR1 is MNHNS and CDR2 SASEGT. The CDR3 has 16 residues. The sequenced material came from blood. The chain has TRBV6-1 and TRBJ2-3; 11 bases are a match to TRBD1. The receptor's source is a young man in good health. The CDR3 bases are TGTGCCAGCAGTGATGCTCCGGGACAGGGGGGGGATACGCAGTATTTT. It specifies CASSDAPGQGGDTQYF.